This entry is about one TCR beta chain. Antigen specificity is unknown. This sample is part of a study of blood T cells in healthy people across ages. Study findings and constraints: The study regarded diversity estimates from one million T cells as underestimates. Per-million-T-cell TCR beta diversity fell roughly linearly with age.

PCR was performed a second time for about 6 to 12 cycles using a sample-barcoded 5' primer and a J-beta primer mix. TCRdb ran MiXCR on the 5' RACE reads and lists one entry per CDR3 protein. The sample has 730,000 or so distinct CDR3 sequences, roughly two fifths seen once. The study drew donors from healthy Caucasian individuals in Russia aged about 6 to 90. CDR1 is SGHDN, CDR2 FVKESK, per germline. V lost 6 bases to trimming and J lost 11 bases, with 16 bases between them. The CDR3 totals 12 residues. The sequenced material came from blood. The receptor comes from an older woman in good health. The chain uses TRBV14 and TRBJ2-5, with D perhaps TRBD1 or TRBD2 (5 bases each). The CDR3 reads CASSPQGGGQYF. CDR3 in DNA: TGTGCCAGCAGTCCTCAGGGCGGCGGGCAGTACTTC.